This T cell receptor (beta chain) was sequenced for a study of blood T cell repertoires in COVID-19. Sequencing used immunoSEQ multiplex PCR; TCRdb keeps in-frame clones, though not all of them. The sample shows 150,000 or so clones, 80% to 85% of them seen only once. The CDR3 sequence is 11 residues long. CDR1 is SQVTM, CDR2 ANQGSEA, per germline. The V end lost 4 bases, the J end lost 5 bases, and 8 bases lay between the germline ends. Material: PBMCs or T cells enriched from blood (not recorded which). The receptor was derived from a man in his 70s who had been exposed to COVID-19. The chain employs TRBV29-1 and TRBJ1-2; D is perhaps TRBD1 (6 bases). The CDR3 coding sequence is TGCAGCGTTGGGACAGTATATGGCTACACCTTC. Its translation is CSVGTVYGYTF. Combining the CDR3 with reference TRBV29-1 and TRBJ1-2 gives the whole variable domain SAVISQKPSRDICQRGTSLTIQCQVDSQVTMMFWYRQQPGQSLTLIATANQGSEATYESGFVIDKFPISRPNLTFSTLTVSNMSPEDSSIYLCSVGTVYGYTFGSGTRLTVV.